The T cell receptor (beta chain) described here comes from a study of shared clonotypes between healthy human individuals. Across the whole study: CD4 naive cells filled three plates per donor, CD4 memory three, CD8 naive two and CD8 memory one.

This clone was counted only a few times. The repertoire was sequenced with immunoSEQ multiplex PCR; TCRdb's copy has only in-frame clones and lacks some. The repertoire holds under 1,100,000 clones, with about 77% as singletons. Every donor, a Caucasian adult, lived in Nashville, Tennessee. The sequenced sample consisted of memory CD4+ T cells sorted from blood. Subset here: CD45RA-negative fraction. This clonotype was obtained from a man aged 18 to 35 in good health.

CDR3 DNA: TGTGCCAGCAGCTTTACCGGGACAGGGAACTATGGCTACACCTTC. Encoded protein: CASSFTGTGNYGYTF. This chain links TRBV7-9 with TRBJ1-2; 9 bases are a match to TRBD1. J lost 2 bases, V lost 3 bases, and 4 bases had no gene match. The CDR3 runs to 15 residues. Germline CDR1 SEHNR, CDR2 FQNEAQ (reference sequence).